The 32 T cell receptor beta chains below were found in one sample sequenced in a study of OX40 agonist ivuxolimab in advanced cancers. Method: immunoSEQ multiplex PCR; TCRdb's copy keeps in-frame clones and lacks some. The table lists under 35,000 clones, roughly 90% of them singletons. The input for sequencing was CD4+ or CD8+ T cells sorted from blood, taken in a trial of the OX40 agonist ivuxolimab. The receptors shown here come from an adult with an advanced solid tumor such as melanoma, head and neck, liver or kidney cancer.

With respect to this clone: This sample also contains other DNA sequences that code for the same CDR3. J is TRBJ2-7 and V is TRBV20-1; possible D gene TRBD1, 6 bases. CDR1 is DFQATT and CDR2 is SNEGSKA in the germline V gene (reference sequence). The CDR3 extends over 11 amino acids. The V gene lost 6 bases and the J gene lost 4 bases, with 10 bases spanning the gap. The CDR3 protein is CSARQGYEQYF. The CDR3 DNA follows: TGCAGTGCAAGGCAGGGGTACGAGCAGTACTTC.

The chain is built from TRBV27 and TRBJ1-2; the D gene is possibly TRBD1 (5 bases). CDR3 size: 14 residues. Trimming left V 4 bases short and J 5 bases short, with 14 bases between. Per the germline V gene, CDR1 is MNHEY and CDR2 is SMNVEV (reference sequence). CDR3 in DNA: TGTGCCAGCAGTTCCCCGGAAGCAGGGTATGGCTACACCTTC. Amino acids: CASSSPEAGYGYTF.

The rearrangement joins TRBV7-2 to TRBJ2-7; 7 bases agree with TRBD1. The CDR3 has 15 amino acids. Germline V gene sequence: CDR1 SGHTA, CDR2 FQGNSA. V lost 3 bases to trimming and J lost 3 bases; unmatched junction nucleotides: 8. This CDR3 is CASSFGSGQIYEQYF. In DNA form, the CDR3 reads TGTGCCAGCAGCTTTGGTTCGGGACAGATCTACGAGCAGTACTTC.

The rearrangement links TRBV7-9 to TRBJ2-7; a weak D match, TRBD2 (5 bases). Trimming took off 2 bases at V and 2 bases at J, with 13 bases between the two ends. Germline CDR1 reads SEHNR; CDR2 reads FQNEAQ (reference sequence). This CDR3 region has 15 residues. This chain's CDR3 is CASSLQDGETYEQYF. The CDR3 DNA reads as TGTGCCAGCAGCTTACAGGACGGGGAGACCTACGAGCAGTACTTC.

CDR3 nucleotides: TGCGCCAGCAGCCCCTTGGGGGGAGCGGAAGAGACCCAGTACTTC. Translating it yields CASSPLGGAEETQYF. V and J are TRBV4-1 and TRBJ2-5; D possibly corresponds to TRBD2 (6 bases). In germline, CDR1 is MGHRA, CDR2 YSYEKL. Trimming shortened V by 4 bases and J by 3 bases, and 15 bases separated the two germline ends. The CDR3 covers 15 residues.

V usage is TRBV5-8 and J usage is TRBJ2-7, with D unclear. CDR3 length equals 14 residues. Germline CDR1 is SGHTS and CDR2 is YDEGEE. Trimming removed 0 bases at V and 2 bases at J, with 9 bases between. CDR3 region: CASSLGVLTYEQYF. The CDR3 nucleotides read TGTGCCAGCAGCTTGGGGGTCCTTACCTACGAGCAGTACTTC.

The chain links TRBV5-4 to TRBJ1-1, with D hard to call. Per germline, CDR1 SGHNT and CDR2 YYREEE (reference sequence). Deletions cut 0 bases from V and 7 bases from J, with 10 bases between. The CDR3 loop spans 13 amino acids. In DNA, the CDR3 is TGTGCCAGCAGCTTGGGAGGGCAGCGTGAAGCTTTCTTT. Amino acid sequence: CASSLGGQREAFF.

The gene calls are TRBV9 and TRBJ1-1; 11 nucleotides agree with TRBD1. There are 14 residues in the CDR3. Germline V gene sequence: CDR1 SGDLS, CDR2 YYNGEE. V shed 7 bases, J shed 2 bases, and the junction held 4 bases outside the gene matches. As DNA, the CDR3 is TGTGCCAGCTCTGGGACAGGGGGAAACACTGAAGCTTTCTTT. Protein product: CASSGTGGNTEAFF. The variable domain in full, completed from reference TRBV9 and TRBJ1-1, reads DSGVTQTPKHLITATGQRVTLRCSPRSGDLSVYWYQQSLDQGLQFLIQYYNGEERAKGNILERFSAQQFPDLHSELNLSSLELGDSALYFCASSGTGGNTEAFFGQGTRLTVV.

The chain recombines TRBV10-3 with TRBJ2-1; D unclear. CDR3 length: 13 residues. Deletions cut 10 bases from V and 0 bases from J, with 10 bases between. CDR1 and CDR2 from the germline V gene are ENHRY and SYGVKD. In DNA form, the CDR3 reads TGTGCCACGACTCAGAGCTCCTACAATGAGCAGTTCTTC. It codes for CATTQSSYNEQFF.

The rearrangement uses TRBV27 and TRBJ2-1; maybe TRBD1 (5 bases). Trimming shortened V by 3 bases and J by 0 bases, and 12 bases separated the two germline ends. CDR1 MNHEY and CDR2 SMNVEV come from the germline V gene (reference sequence). This CDR3 is built from 16 residues. The DNA for the CDR3 is TGTGCCAGCAGTTTCACTCAGGGTGTCTCCTACAATGAGCAGTTCTTC. This codes for CASSFTQGVSYNEQFF.

V gene TRBV29-1 combines with J gene TRBJ1-3; 8 nucleotides match TRBD1. Trimming took 6 bases from V and 7 from J; bases not matched to a gene: 14. Germline CDR1 reads SQVTM; CDR2 reads ANQGSEA. The length of the CDR3 is 15 residues. CDR3 amino acids: CSVLGTDRAWNTIYF. The CDR3 bases are TGCAGCGTCCTGGGGACGGACAGGGCCTGGAACACCATATATTTT.

V usage is TRBV27 and J usage is TRBJ2-7; D perhaps matches TRBD2 (5 bases). This CDR3 has 15 residues. Trimming removed 5 bases from V and 4 bases from J, with 18 bases in between. Germline CDR1 reads MNHEY; CDR2 reads SMNVEV (reference sequence). CDR3 in amino acids: CASSPSTKRGYEQYF. CDR3 sequence (DNA): TGTGCCAGCAGTCCCTCGACTAAAAGAGGATACGAGCAGTACTTC.

The J gene is TRBJ1-3, the V gene TRBV7-2; TRBD1 is a possible D gene (5 bases). V shed 4 bases and J shed 7 bases, with 14 bases lying between them. Germline CDR1 reads SGHTA; CDR2 reads FQGNSA. This CDR3 contains 14 residues. The CDR3 here is CASSWDLQPNTIYF. The CDR3, as DNA: TGTGCCAGCAGCTGGGACCTTCAACCGAACACCATATATTTT.

The rearrangement links TRBV9 to TRBJ2-5, with TRBD2 matching 8 bases. The J call is doubtful: the DNA matches TRBJ2-7 better. CDR1 SGDLS and CDR2 YYNGEE come from the germline V gene. The CDR3 runs 15 residues. The CDR3 protein is CASSVSGTSNYEQYF. The CDR3 DNA reads as TGTGCCAGCAGCGTATCCGGGACTAGTAACTACGAGCAGTACTTC.

The chain joins TRBV2 to TRBJ2-3, with 7 bases fitting TRBD1. Germline V gene lookup returns CDR1 SNHLY and CDR2 FYNNEI. The trim removed 11 bases at V and 2 bases at J, leaving 4 bases unmatched. The CDR3 consists of 12 residues. CDR3 amino acids: CAAQGNTDTQYF. CDR3 nucleotide sequence: TGTGCCGCACAGGGGAACACAGATACGCAGTATTTT.

This chain joins TRBV29-1 and TRBJ2-2, with D perhaps TRBD2 (5 bases). The germline gives CDR1 SQVTM, CDR2 ANQGSEA. V gave up 6 bases and J gave up 6 bases, with 8 bases separating them. This CDR3 contains 11 residues. The CDR3 is CSVGAAGELFF. In nucleotides, the CDR3 is TGCAGCGTCGGAGCGGCCGGGGAGCTGTTTTTT.

This chain uses TRBV7-9 with TRBJ1-2; no firm D call. Trimming cost V 3 bases and J 0 bases, with 20 bases left between them. This CDR3 is 18 amino acids long. CDR1 SEHNR and CDR2 FQNEAQ come from the germline V gene (reference sequence). The DNA for the CDR3 is TGTGCCAGCAGCTTTTGGGGTGTCTCGCTGAAAGCTAACTATGGCTACACCTTC. Amino acid sequence: CASSFWGVSLKANYGYTF.

J is TRBJ2-5 and V is TRBV27, with 7 bases identical to TRBD1. The CDR3 covers 14 residues. In germline, CDR1 is MNHEY, CDR2 SMNVEV (reference sequence). With 3 bases clipped from V and 4 bases from J, the junction kept 5 bases outside the gene matches. The CDR3 sequence is CASSFRDSSETQYF. CDR3 sequence (DNA): TGTGCCAGCAGTTTTCGGGACAGTTCAGAGACCCAGTACTTC.

This clone was detected a few times. The CDR3 bases are TGTGCCAGCAGCGGCCAGGGGAGCAACACTGAAGCTTTCTTT. Amino acids: CASSGQGSNTEAFF. The V call is TRBV9, the J call TRBJ1-1; D is possibly TRBD1 (6 bases). The CDR3 contains 14 residues. CDR1 is SGDLS, CDR2 YYNGEE, per germline. Trimming pared 3 bases from V and 2 bases from J, leaving 11 bases between.

The chain employs TRBV11-3 and TRBJ2-7; no clear D. The V and J ends lost 0 bases and 1 base respectively, with 4 bases between them. Germline assignment: CDR1 SGHNT and CDR2 YENEEA. The CDR3 has 13 amino acids. In DNA form, the CDR3 reads TGTGCCAGCAGCTTAGATCCGTCCTACGAGCAGTACTTC. Protein product: CASSLDPSYEQYF.

This chain uses TRBV28 with TRBJ1-2; D ambiguous. Trimming removed 6 bases from V and 3 bases from J, with 14 bases in between. The CDR3 has 14 residues. Germline values: CDR1 MDHEN, CDR2 SYDVKM. The CDR3 nucleotides read TGTGCCAGCAGGGTACAGTGGAAGGACTATGGCTACACCTTC. Translation gives CASRVQWKDYGYTF.

With regard to this clone: At one end the junction does not follow the germline gene, possibly because of a read error. This sequence joins TRBV5-8 and TRBJ2-2, with D unclear. The CDR3 sequence is 14 residues long. The germline gives CDR1 SGHTS, CDR2 YDEGEE. CDR3 region: CASSQEEALGELFF. DNA of the CDR3: TGCGCCAGCAGCCAAGAAGAGGCCCTCGGGGAGCTGTTTTTT.

The chain has TRBV5-5 and TRBJ2-2; 8 bases align to TRBD1. Trimming took 0 bases from V and 7 from J; bases not matched to a gene: 14. The germline V gene encodes CDR1 SGHKS and CDR2 YYEKEE (reference sequence). This CDR3 comprises 18 residues. Here the CDR3 DNA reads TGTGCCAGCAGCTTGGCGTCGTATCCGTCAGGGGGCATCGGGGAGCTGTTTTTT. Protein: CASSLASYPSGGIGELFF.

CDR3 amino acids: CASSLGATQYF. For the CDR3, the DNA is TGTGCCAGCAGCTTGGGGGCGACCCAGTACTTC. This chain connects TRBV13 to TRBJ2-5, with D tentatively TRBD1 (6 bases). There are 11 residues in the CDR3. V was shortened by 3 bases and J by 7 bases, with 6 bases between the two germline ends. Germline assignment: CDR1 PRHDT and CDR2 FYEKMQ (reference sequence).

The genes are TRBV5-1 and TRBJ1-5, with D perhaps TRBD1 (5 bases). Germline loops: CDR1 SGHRS, CDR2 YFSETQ. The CDR3 totals 14 residues. Trimming took off 0 bases at V and 6 bases at J, with 10 bases between the two ends. The CDR3 DNA follows: TGCGCCAGCAGCTTGGCAGGGACTTCTCAGCCCCAGCATTTT. The encoded protein is CASSLAGTSQPQHF.

The J gene is TRBJ2-7, the V gene TRBV4-3; D uncertain. This CDR3 is built from 14 residues. The V gene lost 1 base and the J gene lost 0 bases, with 7 bases spanning the gap. Germline V gene data show CDR1 as LGHNA and CDR2 as YSLEER. The DNA of the CDR3 is TGCGCCAGCAGCCAAGTAGTCCTCTCCTACGAGCAGTACTTC. Translating gives CASSQVVLSYEQYF.

The J gene is TRBJ2-7, the V gene TRBV13; 9 bases line up with TRBD1. This CDR3 is built from 13 residues. V lost 6 bases, J lost 3 bases, and 3 bases stayed unmatched. Germline V CDR1 and CDR2: PRHDT, FYEKMQ (reference sequence). This CDR3 is CASSSDRGYEQYF. CDR3 DNA sequence: TGTGCCAGCAGTTCGGACAGGGGCTACGAGCAGTACTTC.

Here the CDR3 reads CASSSGKYDRNTEAFF. The CDR3 nucleotides are TGTGCCAGCAGTTCCGGAAAATATGACAGGAACACTGAAGCTTTCTTT. The chain couples TRBV28 to TRBJ1-1, with D tentatively TRBD1 (5 bases). V gave up 4 bases and J gave up 1 base, with 16 bases separating them. The CDR3 length is 16 residues. Germline CDR1 reads MDHEN; CDR2 reads SYDVKM.

This chain uses TRBV5-1 with TRBJ2-7; 13 nucleotides line up with TRBD2. V shed 2 bases and J 6 bases; nucleotides not matched to a gene: 14. Germline V CDR1 and CDR2: SGHRS, YFSETQ. There are 18 residues in the CDR3. CDR3 bases: TGCGCCAGCAGCTTATTACCGGGACTAGCGGGAAGTGGAGGCGAGCAGTACTTC. Its translation is CASSLLPGLAGSGGEQYF.

V and J are TRBV28 and TRBJ2-3; TRBD2 might be the D (5 bases). CDR1 is MDHEN and CDR2 is SYDVKM in the germline V gene. This CDR3 comprises 14 residues. V was cut by 5 bases and J by 2 bases, with 11 bases left in between. The CDR3 nucleotides read TGTGCCAGCAGTATGGACGGGAACACAGATACGCAGTATTTT. It yields the protein CASSMDGNTDTQYF.

This clone was recorded a few times. The V call is TRBV28, the J call TRBJ2-3; TRBD2 is a possible D gene (6 bases). Germline assignment: CDR1 MDHEN and CDR2 SYDVKM. V was cut by 2 bases and J by 4 bases, with 22 bases left in between. CDR3 size: 18 residues. This chain's CDR3 is CASSLMGYDRGGADTQYF. The CDR3 bases are TGTGCCAGCAGTTTAATGGGGTATGACCGGGGAGGCGCAGATACGCAGTATTTT.

The rearrangement joins TRBV13 to TRBJ1-1, with D tentatively TRBD1 (5 bases). V was shortened by 7 bases and J by 1 base, with 13 bases between the two germline ends. Germline V gene sequence: CDR1 PRHDT, CDR2 FYEKMQ (reference sequence). The CDR3 spans 14 residues. The CDR3 reads CASKAGVWNTEAFF. The CDR3 nucleotides read TGTGCCAGCAAAGCGGGGGTTTGGAACACTGAAGCTTTCTTT.